This T cell receptor beta chain was identified during a study of regulatory T cells in long-lasting Graves disease. Study overall: The study counted Graves' disease as persistent given over 5 years of antithyroid drugs and positive TSH receptor antibodies.

This clonotype was seen ten or more times. To make TCR beta libraries, researchers used iRepertoire HTBI primers and Arm-PCR of CDR3 regions. TCRdb used MiXCR to reprocess the multiplex PCR reads, holding one entry per CDR3 protein. The repertoire holds 420,000 or so distinct CDR3 sequences, with 20% to 25% as singletons. The time point: persistent/refractory GD, antithyroid drugs over 5 years with positive TRAb. The TCR library was made from RNA extracted from PBMCs. Graves' disease was diagnosed by American Thyroid Association guidelines. Patients came through an endocrinology department, and that department was in Xi'an, China. The sample here was peripheral blood mononuclear cells (PBMCs), taken when the disease was refractory, from a patient treated with antithyroid drugs. This receptor was obtained from a female donor with Graves disease.

Here the CDR3 reads CASSEGRGSGGYTF. Written as DNA, the CDR3 is TGTGCCAGCAGTGAAGGGAGGGGATCGGGGGGCTACACCTTC. V gene TRBV2 combines with J gene TRBJ1-2, with TRBD1 as a possible D gene (5 bases). The CDR3 totals 14 residues. The V gene lost 1 base and the J gene lost 8 bases, with 14 bases spanning the gap. From germline, CDR1 is SNHLY and CDR2 FYNNEI.